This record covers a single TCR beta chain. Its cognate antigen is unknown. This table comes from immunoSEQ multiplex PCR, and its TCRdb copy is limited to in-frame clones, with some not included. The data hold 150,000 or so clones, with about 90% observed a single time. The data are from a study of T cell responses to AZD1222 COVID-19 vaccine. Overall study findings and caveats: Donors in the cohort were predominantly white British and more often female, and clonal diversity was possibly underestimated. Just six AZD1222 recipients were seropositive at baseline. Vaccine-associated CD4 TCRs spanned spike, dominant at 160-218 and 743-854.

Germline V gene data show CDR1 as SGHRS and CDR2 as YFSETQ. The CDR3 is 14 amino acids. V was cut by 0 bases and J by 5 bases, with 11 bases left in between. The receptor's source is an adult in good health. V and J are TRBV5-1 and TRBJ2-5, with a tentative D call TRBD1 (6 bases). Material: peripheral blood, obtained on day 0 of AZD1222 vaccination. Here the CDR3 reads CASSLAYRAETQYF. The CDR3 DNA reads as TGCGCCAGCAGCTTGGCCTACAGGGCGGAGACCCAGTACTTC. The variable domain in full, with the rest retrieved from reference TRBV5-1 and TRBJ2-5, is KAGVTQTPRYLIKTRGQQVTLSCSPISGHRSVSWYQQTPGQGLQFLFEYFSETQRNKGNFPGRFSGRQFSNSRSEMNVSTLELGDSALYLCASSLAYRAETQYFGPGTRLLVL.